The T cell receptor (beta chain) under discussion was sequenced for a study of beta chain features in type 1 diabetes. Findings of the study overall: Moderately but significantly shorter TCRB CDR3s were found in Type 1 diabetes patients in all four CD4+ subsets. PCR might favor shorter templates, but any such skew would affect patients and controls equally.

Note on this clone: Its antigen is unidentified.

Purity (above 95%) was reached by all sorted populations. The whole isolated RNA underwent reverse transcription, so sequencing captured expressed TCRB transcripts. Average reads for naive, central memory and regulatory T cell samples were roughly 3.4 million. Clones were read by immunoSEQ multiplex PCR, and TCRdb kept only the in-frame ones, dropping some. The repertoire holds about 120,000 clones, with around 17% as singletons. Sequences were obtained from central memory CD4+ T cells from blood. This TCR was recovered from a man between 25 and 39 years old with type 1 diabetes.

The CDR3 loop is CAIPSGQGFHEQFF. In DNA form, the CDR3 reads TGTGCCATTCCTTCGGGACAGGGCTTTCATGAGCAGTTCTTC. The chain has TRBV11-2 and TRBJ2-1, with 9 bases matching TRBD1. This CDR3 has 14 amino acids. V was pared by 10 bases and J by 8 bases, with 12 bases of the junction left unmatched. Germline CDR1 reads SGHAT; CDR2 reads FQNNGV.